One and the same sample provided the 8 T cell receptor beta chains below, sequenced in a study of regulatory T cells in long-lasting Graves disease. HTBI primers from iRepertoire and Arm-PCR of CDR3 regions yielded the TCR beta libraries. MiXCR, run by TCRdb on the multiplex PCR reads, gives a single entry per CDR3 protein. The table has hundreds of thousands of distinct CDR3 sequences, about 14% seen once; the top ten hold roughly 10%. Time point in this sample: newly diagnosed GD, antithyroid drugs for less than 3 months. The authors made the TCR library using RNA they extracted from PBMCs. The same sample was also used in a study of T cells in Graves' hyperthyroidism and ophthalmopathy.

The sample was peripheral blood mononuclear cells (PBMCs), taken at new diagnosis, from a patient treated with antithyroid drugs. Receptor source: a man aged 25-45 years with Graves disease.

At least ten counts were recorded for this clonotype. V gene TRBV7-2 combines with J gene TRBJ2-1; 10 nucleotides match TRBD1. CDR3 length: 14 amino acids. With V trimmed by 2 bases and J by 7 bases, 2 bases remained unmatched. CDR1 is SGHTA, CDR2 FQGNSA, per germline. CDR3 region: CASSLKDRGNEQFF. CDR3 nucleotide sequence: TGTGCCAGCAGCTTAAAGGACAGGGGGAATGAGCAGTTCTTC.

This clonotype was seen at least ten times. The chain recombines TRBV29-1 with TRBJ2-3; D is uncertain. This CDR3 contains 13 residues. Germline V lookup: CDR1 SQVTM, CDR2 ANQGSEA. The V gene lost 2 bases and the J gene lost 1 base, with 7 bases spanning the gap. As DNA, the CDR3 is TGCAGCGTTGAACAGGTGGGCACAGATACGCAGTATTTT. It codes for CSVEQVGTDTQYF.

The chain combines TRBV10-3 with TRBJ1-1; no clear D gene. Trimming cost V 7 bases and J 0 bases, with 9 bases left between them. The CDR3 covers 13 residues. Germline CDR1 and CDR2: ENHRY and SYGVKD. The CDR3 DNA reads TGTGCCATCACCAGAGCTTTGAACACTGAAGCTTTCTTT. The encoded protein is CAITRALNTEAFF.

This clonotype was found many times. CDR3 in DNA: TGTGCCAGCAGCCAAGGTAGAGGTCTCAATGAGCAGTTCTTC. It codes for CASSQGRGLNEQFF. The J gene is TRBJ2-1, the V gene TRBV14; D unresolved. There are 14 residues in the CDR3. Germline V gene lookup returns CDR1 SGHDN and CDR2 FVKESK. V lost 1 base to trimming and J lost 6 bases, with 10 bases between them.

This clonotype has a count of ten or more. The V and J genes are TRBV2 and TRBJ2-7; possible D gene TRBD2, 6 bases. With 6 bases removed from V and 3 bases from J, the gap between germline ends came to 12 bases. The CDR3 runs to 13 residues. Germline-derived CDR1 and CDR2 are SNHLY and FYNNEI. In DNA, the CDR3 is TGTGCCAGCAGCTACTTGCGGGACTACGAGCAGTACTTC. Encoded protein: CASSYLRDYEQYF.

This clonotype has at least ten counts. The chain uses TRBV9 and TRBJ2-7, with TRBD2 as a possible D gene (6 bases). This CDR3 has 14 residues. The germline V gene encodes CDR1 SGDLS and CDR2 YYNGEE. V lost 3 bases, J lost 2 bases, and 12 bases lay in between. The CDR3 reads CASSETGSPYEQYF. CDR3 coding DNA: TGTGCCAGCAGCGAGACCGGGAGCCCCTACGAGCAGTACTTC.

This clonotype showed up just a few times. This chain links TRBV19 with TRBJ1-1, with 8 positions matching TRBD1. Germline V gene sequence: CDR1 LNHDA, CDR2 SQIVND (reference sequence). This CDR3 region has 15 residues. Losses at the gene ends were 4 bases for V and 5 bases for J; bases not matched to a gene: 9. The CDR3 here is CASSSARGPKTEAFF. CDR3 DNA sequence: TGTGCCAGTAGTAGTGCCAGGGGGCCTAAGACTGAAGCTTTCTTT.

To note about this clonotype: A much larger clone sits a single nucleotide away, making a read error possible. DNA of the CDR3: TGTGCCGCCGACGGGTGGCCTCTAACCTACGAGCAGTTCTTC. Amino acids: CAADGWPLTYEQFF. J is TRBJ2-1 and V is TRBV12-3 or TRBV12-4; D is undetermined. CDR3 length equals 14 residues. V lost 11 bases to trimming and J lost 10 bases, with 24 bases between them.